Each of the 25 T cell receptor beta chains below was sequenced from the same sample in a study of cytomegalovirus exposure and HLA in healthy donors. The primer mix had 60 Vbeta and 13 Jbeta primers. The protocol was immunoSEQ multiplex PCR, while the TCRdb copy is restricted to in-frame clones and leaves out a portion. The record lists over 100,000 clones, of which the ten most abundant hold about 4%. Sequencing was carried out using PBMCs. The receptor set was obtained from a man aged 30 to 45 in good health and CMV-seronegative.

This chain connects TRBV5-1 to TRBJ2-1; D unclear. Germline V gene data show CDR1 as SGHRS and CDR2 as YFSETQ. This CDR3 spans 15 amino acids. Trimming shortened V by 0 bases and J by 0 bases, and 7 bases separated the two germline ends. The CDR3 bases are TGCGCCAGCAGCTTGGTGGGCGACTCCTACAATGAGCAGTTCTTC. This sequence encodes CASSLVGDSYNEQFF.

The rearrangement uses TRBV27 and TRBJ1-4; 12 nucleotides agree with TRBD1. CDR3 length: 17 residues. J was trimmed by 7 bases and V by 5 bases; bases with no gene match: 11. Germline CDR1 is MNHEY and CDR2 is SMNVEV (reference sequence). In nucleotides, the CDR3 is TGTGCCAGCAGTAGGGGGACAGGGGGCGCGAGTGGTGAAAAACTGTTTTTT. It translates to CASSRGTGGASGEKLFF.

The genes are TRBV11-2 and TRBJ1-1; D uncertain. V was shortened by 5 bases and J by 5 bases, with 15 bases between the two germline ends. The CDR3 is 14 amino acids. The V gene's germline CDR1 is SGHAT and CDR2 FQNNGV. The DNA of the CDR3 is TGTGCCAGCAGCGCCGGAATCGGCGGGACTGAAGCTTTCTTT. Amino acid sequence: CASSAGIGGTEAFF. Complete variable domain (other parts from reference TRBV11-2 and TRBJ1-1): EAGVAQSPRYKIIEKRQSVAFWCNPISGHATLYWYQQILGQGPKLLIQFQNNGVVDDSQLPKDRFSAERLKGVDSTLKIQPAKLEDSAVYLCASSAGIGGTEAFFGQGTRLTVV.

The J gene is TRBJ2-1, the V gene TRBV5-4; tentatively, D is TRBD2 (6 bases). This CDR3 has 15 residues. The V gene lost 4 bases and the J gene lost 12 bases, with 23 bases spanning the gap. Per germline, CDR1 SGHNT and CDR2 YYREEE (reference sequence). For the CDR3, the DNA is TGTGCCAGCAGCCCCGGCGGGACCAGCGCATGGAGGCAGTTCTTC. Protein: CASSPGGTSAWRQFF.

The chain employs TRBV27 and TRBJ2-7, with D perhaps TRBD2 (6 bases). V dropped 6 bases and J dropped 3 bases, with 12 bases sitting between them. The CDR3 totals 13 residues. Germline assignment: CDR1 MNHEY and CDR2 SMNVEV (reference sequence). CDR3 sequence: CASRVSGDYEQYF. The DNA for the CDR3 is TGTGCCAGCAGAGTCTCGGGAGACTACGAGCAGTACTTC.

J is TRBJ1-4 and V is TRBV7-2; D gene unclear. Per germline, CDR1 SGHTA and CDR2 FQGNSA. CDR3 length: 17 amino acids. V was cut by 5 bases and J by 0 bases, with 16 bases left in between. This CDR3 is CASSGYDTSATNEKLFF. CDR3 coding DNA: TGTGCCAGCAGCGGATATGACACCTCTGCAACTAATGAAAAACTGTTTTTT.

The rearrangement uses TRBV7-9 and TRBJ1-6, with TRBD1 identical over 7 bases. J gave up 7 bases and V 7 bases, and 7 bases lay outside the gene matches. Germline V gene sequence: CDR1 SEHNR, CDR2 FQNEAQ (reference sequence). The CDR3 spans 14 residues. CDR3 residues: CASNSGTDNSPLHF. As DNA, the CDR3 is TGTGCCAGCAATTCCGGGACAGACAATTCACCCCTCCACTTT.

The chain uses TRBV5-1 and TRBJ2-4; D is possibly TRBD1 (6 bases). This CDR3 region has 14 residues. Per germline, CDR1 SGHRS and CDR2 YFSETQ. Trimming shortened V by 4 bases and J by 9 bases, and 17 bases separated the two germline ends. CDR3 in amino acids: CASSPRDTGGIQYF. The DNA for the CDR3 is TGCGCCAGCAGCCCACGGGACACAGGCGGCATTCAGTACTTC. The full variable domain, rest sourced from reference TRBV5-1 and TRBJ2-4, is KAGVTQTPRYLIKTRGQQVTLSCSPISGHRSVSWYQQTPGQGLQFLFEYFSETQRNKGNFPGRFSGRQFSNSRSEMNVSTLELGDSALYLCASSPRDTGGIQYFGAGTRLSVL.

V usage is TRBV10-1 and J usage is TRBJ2-1; TRBD2 might be the D (7 bases). CDR1 is WNHNN, CDR2 SYGVQD, per germline (reference sequence). V was pared by 6 bases and J by 0 bases, with 15 bases between. This CDR3 is built from 16 residues. The chain's CDR3 is CASSHPGGASYNEQFF. The DNA for the CDR3 is TGCGCCAGCAGCCACCCTGGGGGGGCCTCCTACAATGAGCAGTTCTTC.

CDR3 loop: CASSLDTLGPYGYTF. The CDR3, as DNA: TGTGCCAGCAGCTTGGACACCCTGGGCCCCTATGGCTACACCTTC. The V call is TRBV5-6, the J call TRBJ1-2, with unresolved D. With 0 bases removed from V and 4 bases from J, the gap between germline ends came to 13 bases. This CDR3 comprises 15 residues. Germline values: CDR1 SGHDT, CDR2 YYEEEE.

The J gene is TRBJ1-4, the V gene TRBV28; the D gene is possibly TRBD1 (5 bases). CDR1 and CDR2 (germline): MDHEN, SYDVKM. The CDR3 has 13 residues. Between the trimmed V and J ends, which lost 10 bases and 5 bases, there was a span of 14 bases. CDR3 DNA sequence: TGTGCCATCTCAGGGAAGGGAAATGAAAAACTGTTTTTT. Amino acid sequence: CAISGKGNEKLFF.

The chain couples TRBV2 to TRBJ2-7; D is possibly TRBD2 (6 bases). This CDR3 region has 14 residues. Per the germline V gene, CDR1 is SNHLY and CDR2 is FYNNEI. Trimming pared 4 bases from V and 1 base from J, leaving 11 bases between. The CDR3 is CASSVGGISYEQYF. DNA of the CDR3: TGTGCCAGCAGTGTCGGAGGGATTTCCTACGAGCAGTACTTC.

This chain joins TRBV11-2 and TRBJ1-2, with D uncertain. Germline V gene sequence: CDR1 SGHAT, CDR2 FQNNGV. The V end lost 0 bases, the J end lost 8 bases, and 22 bases lay between the germline ends. This CDR3 contains 17 residues. CDR3 bases: TGTGCCAGCAGCTTAGATCGGGGAGGGTACCCTAACGACGGCTACACCTTC. As protein: CASSLDRGGYPNDGYTF.

The chain uses TRBV11-1 and TRBJ1-4; D is uncertain. The V end lost 1 base, the J end lost 6 bases, and 12 bases lay between the germline ends. Germline CDR1 is SGHAT and CDR2 is FQDESV (reference sequence). The CDR3 contains 15 residues. The CDR3 coding sequence is TGTGCCAGCAGCTTAGGTCTCGGGTCCGATGAAAAACTGTTTTTT. This translates into CASSLGLGSDEKLFF.

The chain links TRBV5-1 to TRBJ1-3; 9 bases align to TRBD1. CDR1 and CDR2 (germline): SGHRS, YFSETQ. The CDR3 spans 15 residues. With V trimmed by 3 bases and J by 4 bases, 5 bases remained unmatched. The chain's CDR3 is CASSSQGAEGNTIYF. The CDR3 DNA is TGCGCCAGCAGCTCACAGGGGGCGGAAGGAAACACCATATATTTT.

J is TRBJ2-5 and V is TRBV7-2; TRBD2 agrees at 10 bases. Germline V gene lookup returns CDR1 SGHTA and CDR2 FQGNSA. V lost 5 bases to trimming and J lost 4 bases; unmatched junction nucleotides: 13. The CDR3 runs to 17 residues. This chain's CDR3 is CASSPSRSGGSRETQYF. CDR3 coding DNA: TGTGCCAGCAGCCCCAGTCGTAGCGGGGGGTCCAGAGAGACCCAGTACTTC. The full variable domain, in which reference TRBV7-2 and TRBJ2-5 provide the parts outside the CDR3, is GAGVSQSPSNKVTEKGKDVELRCDPISGHTALYWYRQSLGQGLEFLIYFQGNSAPDKSGLPSDRFSAERTGGSVSTLTIQRTQQEDSAVYLCASSPSRSGGSRETQYFGPGTRLLVL.

The chain is built from TRBV5-5 and TRBJ2-4, with 12 bases aligning to TRBD1. The V gene end was trimmed by 4 bases and the J gene end by 8 bases; junction bases not matched to a gene: 10. The CDR3 consists of 16 residues. Germline V lookup: CDR1 SGHKS, CDR2 YYEKEE (reference sequence). The CDR3 is CASSHGTGGAQDIQYF. The CDR3 nucleotides are TGTGCCAGCAGCCACGGGACAGGGGGCGCGCAGGACATTCAGTACTTC. The complete variable domain, with remaining parts taken from reference TRBV5-5 and TRBJ2-4, reads DAGVTQSPTHLIKTRGQQVTLRCSPISGHKSVSWYQQVLGQGPQFIFQYYEKEERGRGNFPDRFSARQFPNYSSELNVNALLLGDSALYLCASSHGTGGAQDIQYFGAGTRLSVL.

V usage is TRBV5-1 and J usage is TRBJ1-3, with TRBD1 identical over 10 bases. Germline CDR1 and CDR2: SGHRS and YFSETQ. CDR3 size: 14 residues. Trimming at V came to 5 bases and at J to 2 bases, leaving 1 base not matched to a gene. The CDR3 reads CASRGTGAGNTIYF. The CDR3 nucleotides are TGCGCCAGCAGGGGGACAGGGGCTGGAAACACCATATATTTT.

The V and J genes are TRBV6-1 and TRBJ2-3; tentative D call: TRBD1 (6 bases). Trimming left V 8 bases short and J 3 bases short, with 12 bases between. The CDR3 is made up of 13 amino acids. Germline assignment: CDR1 MNHNS and CDR2 SASEGT. CDR3 coding DNA: TGTGCCAGCTCCCAAAGGGGGACAGATACGCAGTATTTT. Amino acid sequence: CASSQRGTDTQYF.

J is TRBJ2-7 and V is TRBV14; TRBD2 might be the D (6 bases). V gave up 3 bases and J gave up 2 bases, with 17 bases separating them. Per germline, CDR1 SGHDN and CDR2 FVKESK. The CDR3 covers 16 residues. The chain's CDR3 is CASSQMGTYPPYEQYF. The CDR3 region has the DNA TGTGCCAGCAGCCAGATGGGGACTTATCCACCCTACGAGCAGTACTTC.

This chain links TRBV6-6 with TRBJ1-5, with a weak D call TRBD1 (5 bases). Trimming took 6 bases from V and 1 from J, leaving 13 bases between them. The CDR3 length is 15 residues. Germline-derived CDR1 and CDR2 are MNHNY and SVGAGI (reference sequence). In nucleotides, the CDR3 is TGTGCCAGCAGACCCAGGGCGATGAGCAATCAGCCCCAGCATTTT. Protein product: CASRPRAMSNQPQHF.

The rearrangement uses TRBV5-6 and TRBJ1-1, with D perhaps TRBD1 (5 bases). Germline values: CDR1 SGHDT, CDR2 YYEEEE. This CDR3 has 16 residues. The V end lost 3 bases, the J end lost 3 bases, and 18 bases lay between the germline ends. CDR3 DNA sequence: TGTGCCAGCAGCTATCCGTTGTTGGGGCACGACACTGAAGCTTTCTTT. Its translation is CASSYPLLGHDTEAFF. Full variable domain (remainder filled in from reference TRBV5-6 and TRBJ1-1): DAGVTQSPTHLIKTRGQQVTLRCSPKSGHDTVSWYQQALGQGPQFIFQYYEEEERQRGNFPDRFSGHQFPNYSSELNVNALLLGDSALYLCASSYPLLGHDTEAFFGQGTRLTVV.

The gene calls are TRBV5-1 and TRBJ2-1, with D unclear. This CDR3 is 12 amino acids long. Looked up from germline, CDR1 is SGHRS and CDR2 is YFSETQ. V dropped 3 bases and J dropped 6 bases, with 7 bases sitting between them. CDR3 coding DNA: TGCGCCAGCAGCTACCCGGGCAATGAGCAGTTCTTC. Translation gives CASSYPGNEQFF.

The V gene is TRBV5-1, the J gene TRBJ2-7, with TRBD1 matching over 9 bases. Germline values: CDR1 SGHRS, CDR2 YFSETQ. The CDR3 consists of 12 residues. V trimming: 4 bases; J trimming: 6 bases; junction bases outside the gene matches: 2. CDR3 amino acids: CASSPDRGEQYF. In DNA form, the CDR3 reads TGCGCCAGCAGCCCGGACAGGGGCGAGCAGTACTTC.

The gene calls are TRBV7-2 and TRBJ2-7, with a tentative D call TRBD2 (5 bases). Germline assignment: CDR1 SGHTA and CDR2 FQGNSA. The CDR3 is made up of 13 amino acids. V dropped 3 bases and J dropped 2 bases, with 8 bases sitting between them. CDR3 residues: CASSLDGTYEQYF. The CDR3 region has the DNA TGTGCCAGCAGCTTGGACGGGACCTACGAGCAGTACTTC. Full variable domain (outside the CDR3, taken from reference TRBV7-2 and TRBJ2-7): GAGVSQSPSNKVTEKGKDVELRCDPISGHTALYWYRQSLGQGLEFLIYFQGNSAPDKSGLPSDRFSAERTGGSVSTLTIQRTQQEDSAVYLCASSLDGTYEQYFGPGTRLTVT.